This T cell receptor beta chain is from a study of beta chain features in type 1 diabetes. The germline gives CDR1 SGHTA, CDR2 FQGNSA. The CDR3 is made up of 15 amino acids. V lost 4 bases, J lost 2 bases, and 4 bases stayed unmatched. Study outcomes and limitations: PCR might favor shorter templates, but any such skew would affect patients and controls equally. The naive, central memory and Treg TCRB repertoires of patients appeared to be more similar to one another than those of healthy donors. Shorter TCRB CDR3s, moderately but significantly so, were found in Type 1 diabetes patients in all four CD4+ subsets. Highly expressing activated T cells could be over-counted with a cDNA template.

Expressed TCRB transcripts were sequenced after all isolated RNA was converted to cDNA. About 3.57 million reads, on average, came from each naive, central memory and regulatory T cell sample. Only in-frame clones appear in the TCRdb table, and some are missing; sequencing was by immunoSEQ multiplex PCR. Of over 300,000 clones listed, roughly 8.8% were seen once; the top ten hold 1%. With respect to this clone: The target antigen is unknown.

The chain combines TRBV7-2 with TRBJ2-7; 11 bases map to TRBD2. Sequencing was done on a sample of central memory CD4+ T cells from blood. The sequence derives from a man aged 25-45 years with type 1 diabetes. CDR3 residues: CASSSLAGGPYEQYF. DNA for the CDR3: TGTGCCAGCAGCTCTCTAGCGGGGGGCCCCTACGAGCAGTACTTC.